The present TCR beta chain was sequenced within a study of blood T cells in healthy people across ages. Donation came from healthy Caucasian individuals in Russia who were aged 6 to 90. PBMCs, at least 6 million per sample, were isolated. Next came a second PCR, run for 7 to 11 cycles, which used a sample-barcoded 5' primer along with a J-beta primer mix. TCRdb re-called the 5' RACE reads with MiXCR, one entry per CDR3 protein. The table lists about 1.6 million distinct CDR3 sequences, 30% to 40% of them singletons. In germline, CDR1 is PRHDT, CDR2 FYEKMQ (reference sequence). V lost 5 bases and J lost 2, with 15 bases in between. The CDR3 covers 15 residues. Study results and caveats: The long-lived group displayed more naive CD4+ cells, plus higher diversity, than the aged donors did.

The table lists this clonotype with a few counts. Its cognate antigen is unknown. The TCR originated in a woman aged 25 to 39 in good health. The chain has TRBV13 and TRBJ1-2; D may be TRBD1 (5 bases). The sequencing input was blood. The CDR3 sequence is CASSRISQGNYGYTF. CDR3 in DNA: TGTGCCAGCAGCCGAATATCTCAGGGAAACTATGGCTACACCTTC. The full variable domain, in which reference TRBV13 and TRBJ1-2 provide the parts outside the CDR3, is AAGVIQSPRHLIKEKRETATLKCYPIPRHDTVYWYQQGPGQDPQFLISFYEKMQSDKGSIPDRFSAQQFSDYHSELNMSSLELGDSALYFCASSRISQGNYGYTFGSGTRLTVV.